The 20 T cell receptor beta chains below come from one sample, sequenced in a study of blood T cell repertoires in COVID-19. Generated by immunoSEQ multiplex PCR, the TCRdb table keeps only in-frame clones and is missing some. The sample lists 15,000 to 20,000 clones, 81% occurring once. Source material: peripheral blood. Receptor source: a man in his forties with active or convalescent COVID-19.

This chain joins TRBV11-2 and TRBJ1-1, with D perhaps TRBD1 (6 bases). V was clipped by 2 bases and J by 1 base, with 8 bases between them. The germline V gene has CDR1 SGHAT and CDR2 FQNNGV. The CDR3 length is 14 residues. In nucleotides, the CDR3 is TGTGCCAGCAGCTTATCCAGGGGGAACACTGAAGCTTTCTTT. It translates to CASSLSRGNTEAFF.

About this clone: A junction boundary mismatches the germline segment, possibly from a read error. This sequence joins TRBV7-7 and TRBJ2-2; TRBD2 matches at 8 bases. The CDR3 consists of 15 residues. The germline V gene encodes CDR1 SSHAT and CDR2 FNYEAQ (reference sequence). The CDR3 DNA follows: TGTGCTAGCAGCCGGGGGGGGTTCGACACCGGGGAGCTGTTTTTT. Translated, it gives CASSRGGFDTGELFF.

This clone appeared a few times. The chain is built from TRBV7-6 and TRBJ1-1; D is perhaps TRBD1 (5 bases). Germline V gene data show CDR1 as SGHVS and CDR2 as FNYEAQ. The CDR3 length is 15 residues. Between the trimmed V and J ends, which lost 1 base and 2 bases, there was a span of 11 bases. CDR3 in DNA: TGTGCCAGCAGCTTAGGCCCTGACAGCAACACTGAAGCTTTCTTT. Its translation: CASSLGPDSNTEAFF.

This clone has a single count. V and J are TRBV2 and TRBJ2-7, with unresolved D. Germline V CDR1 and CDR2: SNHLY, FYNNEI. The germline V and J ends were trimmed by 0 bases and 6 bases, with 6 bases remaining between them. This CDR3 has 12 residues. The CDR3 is CASSEASGEQYF. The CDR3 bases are TGTGCCAGCAGTGAAGCATCGGGCGAGCAGTACTTC.

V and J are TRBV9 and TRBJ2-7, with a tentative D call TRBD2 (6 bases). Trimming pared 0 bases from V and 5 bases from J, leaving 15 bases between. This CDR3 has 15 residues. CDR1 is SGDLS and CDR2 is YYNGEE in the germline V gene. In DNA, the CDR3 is TGTGCCAGCAGCGTAGAAGGCGGGGTCCAGGACGAGCAGTACTTC. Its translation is CASSVEGGVQDEQYF.

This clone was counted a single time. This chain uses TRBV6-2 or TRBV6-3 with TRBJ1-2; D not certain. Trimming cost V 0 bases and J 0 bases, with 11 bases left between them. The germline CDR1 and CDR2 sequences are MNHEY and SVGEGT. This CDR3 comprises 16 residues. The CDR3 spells CASSYSGPGTNYGYTF. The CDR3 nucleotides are TGTGCCAGCAGTTACTCGGGCCCGGGGACTAACTATGGCTACACCTTC.

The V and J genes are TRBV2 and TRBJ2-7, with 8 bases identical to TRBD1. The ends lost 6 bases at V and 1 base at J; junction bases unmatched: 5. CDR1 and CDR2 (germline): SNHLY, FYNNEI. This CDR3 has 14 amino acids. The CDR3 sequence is CASSWTGFSYEQYF. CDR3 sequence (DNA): TGTGCCAGCAGCTGGACAGGGTTTTCCTACGAGCAGTACTTC.

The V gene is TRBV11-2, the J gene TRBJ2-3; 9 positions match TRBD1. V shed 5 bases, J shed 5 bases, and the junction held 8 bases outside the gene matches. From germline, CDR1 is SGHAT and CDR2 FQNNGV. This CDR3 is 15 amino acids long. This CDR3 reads CASSITGGGLDTQYF. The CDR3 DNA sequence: TGTGCCAGCAGCATAACAGGGGGCGGGTTAGATACGCAGTATTTT.

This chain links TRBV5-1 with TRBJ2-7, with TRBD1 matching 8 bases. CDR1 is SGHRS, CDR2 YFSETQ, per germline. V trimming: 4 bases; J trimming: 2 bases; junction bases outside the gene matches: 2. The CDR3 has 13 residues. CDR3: CASSVGQAYEQYF. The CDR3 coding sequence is TGCGCCAGCAGCGTGGGACAGGCCTACGAGCAGTACTTC.

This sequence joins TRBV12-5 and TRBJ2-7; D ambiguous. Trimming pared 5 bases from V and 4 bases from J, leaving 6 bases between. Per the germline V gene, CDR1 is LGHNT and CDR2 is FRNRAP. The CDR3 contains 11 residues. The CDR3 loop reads CASGTYYEQYF. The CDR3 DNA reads TGTGCTAGTGGTACCTATTACGAGCAGTACTTC.

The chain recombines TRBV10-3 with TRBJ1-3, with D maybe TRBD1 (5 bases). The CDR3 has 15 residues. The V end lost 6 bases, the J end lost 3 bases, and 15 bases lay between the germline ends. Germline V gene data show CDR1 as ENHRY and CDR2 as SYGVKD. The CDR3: CAISPGGGGGNTIYF. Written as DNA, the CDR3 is TGTGCCATCAGCCCCGGCGGGGGAGGTGGAAACACCATATATTTT.

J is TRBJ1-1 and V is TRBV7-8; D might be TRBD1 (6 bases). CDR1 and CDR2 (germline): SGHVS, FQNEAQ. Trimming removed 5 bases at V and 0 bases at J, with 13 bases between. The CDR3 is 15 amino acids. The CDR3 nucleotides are TGTGCCAGCAGCCCCCTGACAGGAATGAACACTGAAGCTTTCTTT. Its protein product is CASSPLTGMNTEAFF.

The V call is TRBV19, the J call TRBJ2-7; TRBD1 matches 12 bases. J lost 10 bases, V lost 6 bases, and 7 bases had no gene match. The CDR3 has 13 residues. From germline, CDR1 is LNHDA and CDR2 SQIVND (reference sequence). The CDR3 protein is CASRSTGTGGQYF. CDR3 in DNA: TGTGCCAGTAGATCAACCGGGACAGGGGGCCAGTACTTC.

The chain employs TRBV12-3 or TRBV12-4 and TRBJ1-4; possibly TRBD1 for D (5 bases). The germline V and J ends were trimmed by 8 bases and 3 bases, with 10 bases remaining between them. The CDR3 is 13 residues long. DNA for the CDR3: TGTGCCAGCGGAAGGGACTCTAATGAAAAACTGTTTTTT. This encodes CASGRDSNEKLFF.

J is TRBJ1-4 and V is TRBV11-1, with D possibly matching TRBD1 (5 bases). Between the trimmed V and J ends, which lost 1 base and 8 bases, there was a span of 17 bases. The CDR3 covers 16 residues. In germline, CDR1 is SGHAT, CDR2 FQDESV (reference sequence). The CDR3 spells CASSLVFQGGDEKLFF. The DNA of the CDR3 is TGTGCCAGCAGCTTAGTTTTCCAGGGCGGAGACGAAAAACTGTTTTTT.

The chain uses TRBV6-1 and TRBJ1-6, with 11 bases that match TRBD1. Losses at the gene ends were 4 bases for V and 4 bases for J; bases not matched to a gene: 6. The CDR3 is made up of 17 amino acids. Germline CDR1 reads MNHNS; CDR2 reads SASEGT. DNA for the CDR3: TGTGCCAGCAGTGGTCGGACAGGGGGCGCTTATAATTCACCCCTCCACTTT. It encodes CASSGRTGGAYNSPLHF.

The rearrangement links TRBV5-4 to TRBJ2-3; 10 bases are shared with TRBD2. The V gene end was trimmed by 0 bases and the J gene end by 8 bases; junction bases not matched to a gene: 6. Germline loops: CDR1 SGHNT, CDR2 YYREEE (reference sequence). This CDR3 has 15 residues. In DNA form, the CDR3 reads TGTGCCAGCAGCTTGGGAGTAGCGGGGGGAGTTACGCAGTATTTT. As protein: CASSLGVAGGVTQYF.

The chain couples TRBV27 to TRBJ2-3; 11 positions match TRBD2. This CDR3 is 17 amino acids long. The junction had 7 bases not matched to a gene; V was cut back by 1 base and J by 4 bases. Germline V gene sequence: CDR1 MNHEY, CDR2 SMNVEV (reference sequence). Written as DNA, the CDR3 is TGTGCCAGCAGTTTATTGGATCCGGGACTAGCGGCAGATACGCAGTATTTT. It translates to CASSLLDPGLAADTQYF.

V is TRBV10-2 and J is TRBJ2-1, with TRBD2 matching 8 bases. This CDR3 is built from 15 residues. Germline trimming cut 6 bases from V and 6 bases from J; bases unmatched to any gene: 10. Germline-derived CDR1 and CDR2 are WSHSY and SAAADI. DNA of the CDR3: TGCGCCAGCAGGGGGTGGACTAGCCAAGGCAATGAGCAGTTCTTC. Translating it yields CASRGWTSQGNEQFF.

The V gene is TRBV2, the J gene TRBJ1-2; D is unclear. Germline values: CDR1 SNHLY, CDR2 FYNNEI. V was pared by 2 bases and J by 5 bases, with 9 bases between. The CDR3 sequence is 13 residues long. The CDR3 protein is CASSENREYGYTF. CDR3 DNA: TGTGCCAGCAGTGAAAATCGGGAATATGGCTACACCTTC.